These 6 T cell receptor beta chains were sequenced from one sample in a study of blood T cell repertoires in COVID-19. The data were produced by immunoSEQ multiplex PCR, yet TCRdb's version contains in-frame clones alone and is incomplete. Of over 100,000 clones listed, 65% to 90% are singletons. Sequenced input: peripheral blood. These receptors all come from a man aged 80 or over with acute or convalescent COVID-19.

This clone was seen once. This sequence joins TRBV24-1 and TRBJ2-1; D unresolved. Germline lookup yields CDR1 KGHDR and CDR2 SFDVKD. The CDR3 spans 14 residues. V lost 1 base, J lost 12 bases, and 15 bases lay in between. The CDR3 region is CATSDLVSRPGQFF. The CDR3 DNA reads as TGTGCCACCAGTGATTTAGTCTCGCGCCCGGGGCAGTTCTTC.

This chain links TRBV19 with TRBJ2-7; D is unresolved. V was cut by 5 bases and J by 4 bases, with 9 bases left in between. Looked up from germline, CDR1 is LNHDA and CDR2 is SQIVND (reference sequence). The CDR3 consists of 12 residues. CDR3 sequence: CASSSSRYEQYF. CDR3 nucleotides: TGTGCCAGTAGTTCCAGCAGGTACGAGCAGTACTTC.

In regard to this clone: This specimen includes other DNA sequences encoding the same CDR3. This CDR3 reads CATSDPLAGTDTQYF. For the CDR3, the DNA is TGTGCCACCAGTGATCCGCTAGCGGGCACAGATACGCAGTATTTT. V usage is TRBV24-1 and J usage is TRBJ2-3; 7 bases are a match to TRBD2. Trimming cost V 3 bases and J 1 base; bases outside gene matches: 3. Germline CDR1 reads KGHDR; CDR2 reads SFDVKD. The CDR3 has 15 amino acids.

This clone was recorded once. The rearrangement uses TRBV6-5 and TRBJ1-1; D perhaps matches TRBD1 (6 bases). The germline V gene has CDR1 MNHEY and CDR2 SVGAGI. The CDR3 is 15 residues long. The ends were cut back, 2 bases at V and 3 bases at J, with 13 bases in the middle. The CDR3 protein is CASSYTDRRDTEAFF. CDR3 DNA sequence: TGTGCCAGCAGTTACACCGACAGGCGGGACACTGAAGCTTTCTTT.

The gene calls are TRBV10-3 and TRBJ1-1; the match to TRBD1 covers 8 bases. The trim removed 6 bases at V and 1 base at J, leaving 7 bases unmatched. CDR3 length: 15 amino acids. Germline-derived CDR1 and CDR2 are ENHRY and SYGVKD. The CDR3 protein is CAISETGQANTEAFF. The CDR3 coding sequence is TGTGCCATCAGCGAGACGGGACAGGCGAACACTGAAGCTTTCTTT.

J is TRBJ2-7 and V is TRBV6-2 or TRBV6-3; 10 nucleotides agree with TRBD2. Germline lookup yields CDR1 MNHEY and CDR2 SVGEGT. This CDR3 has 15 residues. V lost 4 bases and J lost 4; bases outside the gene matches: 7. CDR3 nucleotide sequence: TGTGCCAGCAGTTTTCTCAGCGGGAGGGGGTACGAGCAGTACTTC. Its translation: CASSFLSGRGYEQYF.